A single sample gave rise to the 6 T cell receptor beta chains below, sequenced in a study of blood T cell repertoires in COVID-19. Here immunoSEQ multiplex PCR was the method, and the copy in TCRdb shows in-frame clones only, minus some. The sample gives about 160,000 clones, approximately 81% of which show up once; roughly 6% is in the top ten. Material for sequencing was PBMCs or T cells enriched from blood (not recorded which). These receptors were collected from a middle-aged woman with acute COVID-19.

This clone was seen just once. The rearrangement links TRBV2 to TRBJ2-1; D ambiguous. This CDR3 is built from 12 residues. V lost 6 bases, J lost 5 bases, and 8 bases lay in between. Per the germline V gene, CDR1 is SNHLY and CDR2 is FYNNEI. CDR3 sequence reads: CASRNLDNEQFF. CDR3 nucleotides: TGTGCCAGCAGAAACCTAGACAATGAGCAGTTCTTC.

This chain links TRBV29-1 with TRBJ2-3; 11 bases map to TRBD1. The germline gives CDR1 SQVTM, CDR2 ANQGSEA. The CDR3 is 15 amino acids. J was trimmed by 4 bases and V by 6 bases; bases with no gene match: 9. This CDR3 reads CSVGTGTGGSDTQYF. As DNA, the CDR3 is TGCAGCGTCGGAACCGGGACAGGGGGTTCAGATACGCAGTATTTT.

V and J are TRBV3-1 (or the pseudogene TRBV3-2) and TRBJ2-5; 9 bases line up with TRBD2. CDR1 is LGHDT, CDR2 YNNKEL, per germline (reference sequence). CDR3 length: 15 amino acids. After removal of 2 bases from V and 3 bases from J, the junction contained 4 bases not matched to a gene. The CDR3 region has the DNA TGTGCCAGCAGCCAACCCCTAGCGGGGAAAGAGACCCAGTACTTC. It specifies CASSQPLAGKETQYF.

This clone was observed once. The chain couples TRBV5-1 to TRBJ2-7, with 13 positions matching TRBD2. CDR1 and CDR2 from the germline V gene are SGHRS and YFSETQ. The V gene end was trimmed by 2 bases and the J gene end by 5 bases; junction bases not matched to a gene: 4. This CDR3 contains 15 residues. CDR3 protein: CASSLLAGGLNEQYF. Here the CDR3 DNA reads TGCGCCAGCAGCTTACTAGCGGGAGGGCTTAACGAGCAGTACTTC.

This clone was observed once. The chain joins TRBV3-1 (or the pseudogene TRBV3-2) to TRBJ2-1, with unresolved D. Trimming shortened V by 5 bases and J by 3 bases, and 23 bases separated the two germline ends. This CDR3 comprises 18 residues. CDR1 is LGHDT, CDR2 YNNKEL, per germline (reference sequence). CDR3 nucleotides: TGTGCCAGCAGCACACAACTACCGACGGATTCCTACTACAATGAGCAGTTCTTC. Protein sequence: CASSTQLPTDSYYNEQFF.

The chain couples TRBV5-6 to TRBJ1-1, with 11 bases aligning to TRBD1. Germline lookup yields CDR1 SGHDT and CDR2 YYEEEE. V lost 2 bases and J lost 3; bases outside the gene matches: 6. CDR3 length: 16 amino acids. This chain's CDR3 is CASSLRTGGADTEAFF. The DNA for the CDR3 is TGTGCCAGCAGCTTACGGACAGGGGGCGCCGACACTGAAGCTTTCTTT.